This TCR beta chain was captured in a study of Ad26.COV2.S vaccination and SARS-CoV-2 variants. Clones were read by immunoSEQ multiplex PCR, and TCRdb kept only the in-frame ones, dropping some. The repertoire holds roughly 380,000 clones, roughly 85% seen once, with less than 4% in the top ten. The germline gives CDR1 LGHNA, CDR2 YSLEER. The CDR3 loop spans 13 amino acids. V was shortened by 1 base and J by 9 bases, with 10 bases between the two germline ends. The treatment here: over 15 received Ad26.COV2.S at low or high dose, single or two shots; 5 received placebo; per-sample allocation not given. Samples came from day 63 after the first vaccine or placebo injection. Boston hosted the donor, who was an adult aged 18-55 years. Wuhan-strain SARS-CoV-2 spike was expressed by the Ad26 vector that made up the vaccine.

The chain joins TRBV4-3 to TRBJ2-1, with D unclear. The receptor was isolated from a person aged 18-65 years who received the Ad26.COV2.S COVID-19 vaccine or a placebo. The input for sequencing was peripheral blood, taken in a trial of Ad26.COV2.S vaccine versus placebo. The CDR3 spells CASSQARDPEQFF. Written as DNA, the CDR3 is TGCGCCAGCAGCCAAGCTCGCGACCCTGAGCAGTTCTTC.